The text below deals with one T cell receptor (beta chain). This clonotype appeared a few times. Its target antigen remains unknown. Base qualities are missing; no much larger clone stands one base away. This entry belongs to a study of neurological immune-mediated disorders (dated by TCRdb to 2018 to 2020). For context, the study as a whole: Peripheral blood TCR-beta repertoires from patients with HTLV-I-associated myelopathy (HAM/TSP), patients with multiple sclerosis, and healthy controls were compared in the study using UMI-based sequencing. Longitudinal HAM/TSP and healthy donors were sampled at 3 time-points each (about 3-45 month intervals). The roughly 110 TCR-beta libraries covered PBMC samples along with longitudinal samples, technical triplicates, and paired sorted CD4+ and CD8+ T-cell subsets. The cohort included approximately 70 subjects: roughly 14 with HAM/TSP, around 34 with multiple sclerosis, and 20 or so healthy controls.

cDNA was synthesized by template-switch 5'RACE using a primer with a 10-nucleotide random unique molecular identifier that tagged each TCR transcript. Every sequencing run covered 15-18 subjects and yielded more than 160 million TCR-beta sequences. The RNeasy kit was used to extract total RNA. TCR-beta VDJ regions were amplified with primers for the TCR constant region and the 5'RACE anchor, using the KAPA Real-time Library Amplification kit. Sample indexes and Illumina adaptors were added in a first PCR, after which library yield was increased in a second PCR. After Ampure bead purification, the TCR product of roughly 650 bp was size-selected on a 2% E-gel SizeSelection system. Library quality was checked on a Bioanalyzer, concentration was measured with Qubit, and libraries were quantified with the Kapa Library Quantification kit before pooling. Paired-end 2 x 150 bp sequencing of the libraries was performed on an Illumina HiSeq 2500. To increase sequence diversity, roughly 24-32% phiX was spiked into each library pool. Per the source publication's procedure: Quality-filtered reads were processed with the UMI-based MiGEC pipeline, and over 85% of raw TCR sequences were removed by the MiGEC pipeline during error correction. VDJ genes were aligned to IMGT germline references, and each clonotype was defined by a unique CDR3 amino acid sequence together with V-J genes. Clonal expansion, Shannon diversity and CDR3 relatedness were evaluated with VDJtools (CalcPairwiseDistances, ClusterSamples), while phylogenetic trees were built in CLCbio workbench. Using coefficient-of-variation modelling across technical triplicates, the study counted a clone as expanded if it had at least 8 unique UMIs. Using fastp at Q25 and MiXCR, TCRdb reprocessed the public reads and kept productive beta chains. Entries are consolidated by CDR3 protein sequence, retaining the most common genes and DNA. The V and J calls shown here were made by TCRdb, not taken from the authors' results. The sample table contains about 50,000 distinct CDR3 sequences; only one count was recorded for over 8% of them. The leading ten clones occupy approximately 1.5% of the sample.

The label giving this sample's time point can be read as: longitudinal time-point 1 (baseline). The healthy controls were volunteers from blood banks in Maryland, USA. For the unsorted PBMC libraries, 2 million PBMCs were stored in RNAlater at -80 degrees C until RNA extraction and were used to generate the libraries. Peripheral blood was subjected to Ficoll-Hypaque density gradient centrifugation to isolate PBMCs, which were then cryopreserved in liquid nitrogen. Overall study results and their limits: TCR clonal expansion was highest in HAM/TSP patients and lowest in MS patients, with MS patients falling below even healthy controls. No identical CDR3 amino acid sequences were shared among expanded clones across subjects, suggesting private TCR-beta repertoires in all groups.

Measured from the cysteine to the phenylalanine, the CDR3 is 15 residues long. CDR3 DNA only is kept here, 45 bases in frame from base 1. V loses 3 bases of germline sequence and J loses 2 bases, and the interval between the two ends is 12 bases. The sequence is built from TRBV12-3 or TRBV12-4 and TRBJ2-3; the D call could be TRBD1 or TRBD2, with each sharing 5 bases. Sequencing was carried out using PBMCs. The clonotype originates from a woman aged 40 to 50 in good health. The CDR3 protein is CASSFGGDLTDTQYF. The DNA sequence reads TGTGCCAGCAGTTTTGGGGGTGATCTCACAGATACGCAGTATTTT.